This TCR beta chain was sequenced during a study of Graves' ophthalmopathy and Graves' hyperthyroidism. The V gene end was trimmed by 0 bases and the J gene end by 10 bases; junction bases not matched to a gene: 5. CDR3 size: 14 residues. Germline-derived CDR1 and CDR2 are SGHRS and YFSETQ. RNA transcripts yielded amplified TCR beta CDR3 regions. First-round RT-PCR employed HTBI primers, with a second-round multiplex PCR after it. Using its own MiXCR run on the multiplex PCR reads, TCRdb lists one record per CDR3 protein. The sample carries approximately 410,000 distinct CDR3 sequences, 15% recorded once.

Sequenced input: peripheral blood. The source is a woman between 18 and 29 years old with stable Graves' hyperthyroidism. V gene TRBV5-1 combines with J gene TRBJ1-1; TRBD1 agrees at 11 bases. This CDR3 reads CASSLARDRGVAFF. The CDR3 DNA is TGCGCCAGCAGCTTGGCCCGGGACAGGGGGGTAGCTTTCTTT. The variable domain in full, with the rest retrieved from reference TRBV5-1 and TRBJ1-1, is KAGVTQTPRYLIKTRGQQVTLSCSPISGHRSVSWYQQTPGQGLQFLFEYFSETQRNKGNFPGRFSGRQFSNSRSEMNVSTLELGDSALYLCASSLARDRGVAFFGQGTRLTVV.